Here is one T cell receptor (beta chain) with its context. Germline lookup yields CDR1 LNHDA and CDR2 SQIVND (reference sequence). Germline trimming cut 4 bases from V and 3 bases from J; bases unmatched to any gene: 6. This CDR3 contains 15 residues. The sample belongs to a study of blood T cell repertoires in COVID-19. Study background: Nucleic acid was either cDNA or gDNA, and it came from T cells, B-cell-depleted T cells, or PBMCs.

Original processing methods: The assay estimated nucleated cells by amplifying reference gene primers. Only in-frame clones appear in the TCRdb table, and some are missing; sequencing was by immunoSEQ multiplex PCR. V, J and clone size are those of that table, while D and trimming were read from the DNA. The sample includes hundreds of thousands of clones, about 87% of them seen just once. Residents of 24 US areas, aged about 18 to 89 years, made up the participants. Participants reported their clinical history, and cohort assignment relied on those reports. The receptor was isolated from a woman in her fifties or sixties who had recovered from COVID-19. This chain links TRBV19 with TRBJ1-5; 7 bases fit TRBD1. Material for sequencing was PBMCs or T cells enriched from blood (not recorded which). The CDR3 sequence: CASSTRQGNNQPQHF. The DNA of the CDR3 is TGTGCCAGTAGTACCAGACAGGGAAACAATCAGCCCCAGCATTTT.